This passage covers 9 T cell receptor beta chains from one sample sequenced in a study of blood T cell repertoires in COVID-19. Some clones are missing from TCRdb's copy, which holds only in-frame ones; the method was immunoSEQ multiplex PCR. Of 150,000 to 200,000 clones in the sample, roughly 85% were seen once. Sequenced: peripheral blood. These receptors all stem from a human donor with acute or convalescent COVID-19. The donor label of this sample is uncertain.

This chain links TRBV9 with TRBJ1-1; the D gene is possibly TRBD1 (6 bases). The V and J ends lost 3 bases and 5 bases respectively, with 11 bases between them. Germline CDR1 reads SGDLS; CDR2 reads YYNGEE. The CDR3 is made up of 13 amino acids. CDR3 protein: CASSAIQGTEAFF. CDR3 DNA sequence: TGTGCCAGCAGCGCTATACAGGGAACTGAAGCTTTCTTT.

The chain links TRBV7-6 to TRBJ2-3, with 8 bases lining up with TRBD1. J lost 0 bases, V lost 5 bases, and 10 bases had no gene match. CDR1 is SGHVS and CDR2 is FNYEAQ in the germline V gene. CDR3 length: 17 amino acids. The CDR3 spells CASSQNQGAGSTDTQYF. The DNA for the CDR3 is TGTGCCAGCAGCCAAAACCAGGGGGCGGGAAGCACAGATACGCAGTATTTT.

For the CDR3, the DNA is TGTGCCAGTAGTATAGCTAGCGGGTTAAATCAGTTCTTC. It encodes CASSIASGLNQFF. This chain uses TRBV19 with TRBJ2-1, with 8 bases lining up with TRBD2. Germline-derived CDR1 and CDR2 are LNHDA and SQIVND (reference sequence). Trimming at V came to 1 base and at J to 13 bases, leaving 6 bases not matched to a gene. The CDR3 has 13 amino acids.

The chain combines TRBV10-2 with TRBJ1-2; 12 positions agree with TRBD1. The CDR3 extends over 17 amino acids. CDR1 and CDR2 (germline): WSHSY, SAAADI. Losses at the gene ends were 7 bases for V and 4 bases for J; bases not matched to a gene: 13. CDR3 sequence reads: CASKPGQGARVGYGYTF. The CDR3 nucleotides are TGCGCCAGCAAACCGGGACAGGGGGCTAGAGTAGGCTATGGCTACACCTTC.

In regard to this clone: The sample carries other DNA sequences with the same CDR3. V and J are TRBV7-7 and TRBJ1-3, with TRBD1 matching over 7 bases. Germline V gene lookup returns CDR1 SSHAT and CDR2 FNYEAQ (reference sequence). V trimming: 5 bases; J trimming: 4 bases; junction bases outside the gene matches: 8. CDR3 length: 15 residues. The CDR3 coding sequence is TGTGCCAGCAGCCCTACAGGGGCGGAGGGAAACACCATATATTTT. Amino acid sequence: CASSPTGAEGNTIYF.

The CDR3 reads CASTGGDGHIQYF. The CDR3 coding sequence is TGTGCCAGCACCGGAGGGGATGGGCACATTCAGTACTTC. The chain links TRBV6-5 to TRBJ2-4; D may be TRBD2 (6 bases). The germline CDR1 and CDR2 sequences are MNHEY and SVGAGI. V shed 7 bases and J shed 8 bases, with 15 bases lying between them. The length of the CDR3 is 13 residues.

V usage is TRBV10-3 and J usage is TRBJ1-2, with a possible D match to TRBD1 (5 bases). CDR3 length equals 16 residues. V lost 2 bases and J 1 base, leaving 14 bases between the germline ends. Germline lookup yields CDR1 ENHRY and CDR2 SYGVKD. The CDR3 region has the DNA TGTGCCATCAGTGAGCCGGGGGTCGGTGGTAACTATGGCTACACCTTC. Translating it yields CAISEPGVGGNYGYTF.

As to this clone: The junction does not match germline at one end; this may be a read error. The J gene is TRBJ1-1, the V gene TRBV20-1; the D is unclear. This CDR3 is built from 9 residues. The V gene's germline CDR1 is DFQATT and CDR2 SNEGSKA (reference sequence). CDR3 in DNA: TGCAGTGCTGAACCGGGGTCCCTCTTT. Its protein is CSAEPGSLF.

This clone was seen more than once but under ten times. CDR3 DNA sequence: TGTGCCAGCAGCTTGGATATGGGAGTCTCCTATAATTCACCCCTCCACTTT. Its protein is CASSLDMGVSYNSPLHF. The genes are TRBV5-5 and TRBJ1-6; D gene ambiguous. V was cut by 0 bases and J by 0 bases, with 10 bases left in between. This CDR3 contains 17 residues. The V gene's germline CDR1 is SGHKS and CDR2 YYEKEE (reference sequence).